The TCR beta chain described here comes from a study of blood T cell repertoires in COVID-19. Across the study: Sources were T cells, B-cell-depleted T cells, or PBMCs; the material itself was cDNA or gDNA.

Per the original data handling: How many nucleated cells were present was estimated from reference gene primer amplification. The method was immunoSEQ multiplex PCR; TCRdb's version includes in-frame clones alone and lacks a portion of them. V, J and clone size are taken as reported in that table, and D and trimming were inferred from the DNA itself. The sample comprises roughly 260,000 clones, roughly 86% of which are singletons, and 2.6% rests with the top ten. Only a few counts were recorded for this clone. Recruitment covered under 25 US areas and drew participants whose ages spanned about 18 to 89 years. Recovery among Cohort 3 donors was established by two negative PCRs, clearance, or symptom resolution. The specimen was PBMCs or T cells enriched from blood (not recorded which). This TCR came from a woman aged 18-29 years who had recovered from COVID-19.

The CDR3 DNA follows: TGTGCCAGCAGCAAGAGACAGACAGGGGCCTACGAGCAGTACTTC. This sequence encodes CASSKRQTGAYEQYF. V and J are TRBV14 and TRBJ2-7, with 8 bases lining up with TRBD1. V gave up 5 bases and J gave up 2 bases; unmatched junction bases: 8. The CDR3 has 15 amino acids. Germline CDR1 SGHDN, CDR2 FVKESK.